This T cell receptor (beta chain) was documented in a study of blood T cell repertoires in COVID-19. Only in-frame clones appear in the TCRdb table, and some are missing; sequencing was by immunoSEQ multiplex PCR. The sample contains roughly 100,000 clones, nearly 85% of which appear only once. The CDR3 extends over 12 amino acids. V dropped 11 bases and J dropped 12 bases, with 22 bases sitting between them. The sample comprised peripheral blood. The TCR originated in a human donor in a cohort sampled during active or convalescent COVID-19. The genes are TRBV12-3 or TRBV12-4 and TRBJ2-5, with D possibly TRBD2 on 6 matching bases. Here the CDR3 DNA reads TGTGCCTCCCGGAGGGGATGGACGGAGGAGTACTTC. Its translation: CASRRGWTEEYF.